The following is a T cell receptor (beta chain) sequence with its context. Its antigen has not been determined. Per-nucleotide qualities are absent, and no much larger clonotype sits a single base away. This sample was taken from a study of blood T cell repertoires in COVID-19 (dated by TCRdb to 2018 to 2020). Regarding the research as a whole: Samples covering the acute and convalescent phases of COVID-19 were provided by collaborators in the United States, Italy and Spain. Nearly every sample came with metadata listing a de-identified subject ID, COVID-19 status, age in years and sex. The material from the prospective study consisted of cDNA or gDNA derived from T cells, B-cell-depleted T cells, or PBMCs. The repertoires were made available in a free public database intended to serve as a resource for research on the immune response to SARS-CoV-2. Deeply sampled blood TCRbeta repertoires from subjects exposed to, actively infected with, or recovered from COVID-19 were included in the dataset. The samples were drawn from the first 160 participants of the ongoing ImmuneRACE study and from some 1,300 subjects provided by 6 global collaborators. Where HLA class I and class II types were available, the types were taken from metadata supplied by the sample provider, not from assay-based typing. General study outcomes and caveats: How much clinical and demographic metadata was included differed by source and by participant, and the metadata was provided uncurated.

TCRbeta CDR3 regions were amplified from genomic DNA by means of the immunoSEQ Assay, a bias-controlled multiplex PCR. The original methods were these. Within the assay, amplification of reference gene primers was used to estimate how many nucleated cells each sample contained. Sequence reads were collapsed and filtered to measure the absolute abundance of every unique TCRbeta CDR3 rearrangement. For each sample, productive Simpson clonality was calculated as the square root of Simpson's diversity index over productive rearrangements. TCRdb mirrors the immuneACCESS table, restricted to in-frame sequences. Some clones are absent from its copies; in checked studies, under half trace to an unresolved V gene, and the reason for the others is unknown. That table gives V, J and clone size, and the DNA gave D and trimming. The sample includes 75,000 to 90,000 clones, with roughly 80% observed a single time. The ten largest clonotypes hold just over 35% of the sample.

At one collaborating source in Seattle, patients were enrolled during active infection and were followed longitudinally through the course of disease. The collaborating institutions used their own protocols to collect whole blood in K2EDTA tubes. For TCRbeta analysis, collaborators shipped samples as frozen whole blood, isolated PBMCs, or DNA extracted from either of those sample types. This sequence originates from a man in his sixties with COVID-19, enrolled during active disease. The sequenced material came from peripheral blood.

DNA sequence: TGCGCCAGCAGCCAAGAATGGCTACTAGCAGACTCCTACGAGCAGTACTTC. Its coded protein is CASSQEWLLADSYEQYF. The rearranged chain carries TRBV4-3 and TRBJ2-7, with TRBD2 perhaps the D gene, on 6 matching bases. The CDR3, from cysteine to phenylalanine, totals 17 residues. The only DNA kept is the CDR3, 51 bases in frame from the first base. A distance of 15 bases separates the germline ends of V and J, which lose 0 bases and 0 bases respectively. The germline V gene specifies LGHNA as CDR1 and YSLEER as CDR2.